This T cell receptor beta chain stems from a study of blood T cell repertoires in COVID-19. Overall study: Donors in the United States, Italy and Spain gave samples during acute or convalescent COVID-19. Sources were T cells, B-cell-depleted T cells, or PBMCs; the material itself was cDNA or gDNA.

Study processing details: Amplifying reference gene primers gave estimates of nucleated cell counts. TCRdb's table, derived via immunoSEQ multiplex PCR, lists solely in-frame clones and lacks some. The V and J calls and the clone size are those of that table, but D and trimming were determined from the DNA. The data show approximately 170,000 clones, 84% seen once. Germline CDR1 is SGHDT and CDR2 is YYEEEE. The CDR3 spans 15 residues. Trimming stripped 0 bases from V and 3 bases from J, with 12 bases between. Sequencing used peripheral blood. V is TRBV5-6 and J is TRBJ1-2, with D hard to call. This TCR was sampled from a man in his forties who had recovered from COVID-19. CDR3 bases: TGTGCCAGCAGCTTGGGAGGGCGGTTAGACTATGGCTACACCTTC. It is translated as CASSLGGRLDYGYTF. Drawing the rest from reference TRBV5-6 and TRBJ1-2, the complete variable domain is DAGVTQSPTHLIKTRGQQVTLRCSPKSGHDTVSWYQQALGQGPQFIFQYYEEEERQRGNFPDRFSGHQFPNYSSELNVNALLLGDSALYLCASSLGGRLDYGYTFGSGTRLTVV.